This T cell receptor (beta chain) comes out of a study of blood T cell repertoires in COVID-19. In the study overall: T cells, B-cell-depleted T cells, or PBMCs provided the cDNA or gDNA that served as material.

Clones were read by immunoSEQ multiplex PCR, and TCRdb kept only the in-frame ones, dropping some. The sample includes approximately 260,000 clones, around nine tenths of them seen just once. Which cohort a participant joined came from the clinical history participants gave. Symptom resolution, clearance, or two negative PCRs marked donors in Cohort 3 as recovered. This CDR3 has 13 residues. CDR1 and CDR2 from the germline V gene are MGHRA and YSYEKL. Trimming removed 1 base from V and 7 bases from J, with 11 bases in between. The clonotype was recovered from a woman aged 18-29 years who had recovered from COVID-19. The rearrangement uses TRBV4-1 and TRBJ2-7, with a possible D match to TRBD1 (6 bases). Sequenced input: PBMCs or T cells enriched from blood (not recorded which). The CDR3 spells CASSQGTGREQYF. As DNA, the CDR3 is TGCGCCAGCAGCCAAGGTACAGGGCGGGAGCAGTACTTC.